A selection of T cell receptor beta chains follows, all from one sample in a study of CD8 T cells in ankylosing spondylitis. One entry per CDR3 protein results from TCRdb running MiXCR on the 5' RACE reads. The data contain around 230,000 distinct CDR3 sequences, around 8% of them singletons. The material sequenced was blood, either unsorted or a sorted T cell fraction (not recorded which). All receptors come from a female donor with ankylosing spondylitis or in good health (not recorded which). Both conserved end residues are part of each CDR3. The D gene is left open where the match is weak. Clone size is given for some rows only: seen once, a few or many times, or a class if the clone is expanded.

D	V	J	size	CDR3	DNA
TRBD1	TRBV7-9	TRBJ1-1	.	CASSRDRGRLPEAFF	TGTGCCAGCAGCCGCGACAGGGGGCGTCTGCCTGAAGCTTTCTTT
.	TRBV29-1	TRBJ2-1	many	CSVEDVTGRANNEQFF	TGCAGCGTTGAAGATGTAACAGGGCGGGCAAACAATGAGCAGTTCTTC
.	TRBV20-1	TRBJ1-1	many	CSARDDTEAFF	TGCAGTGCTAGAGATGACACTGAAGCTTTCTTT
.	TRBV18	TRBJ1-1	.	CASSPEARDTEAFF	TGTGCCAGCTCACCGGAGGCGAGGGACACTGAAGCTTTCTTT
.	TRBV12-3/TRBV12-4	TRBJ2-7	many	CASSRHEGEQYF	TGTGCCAGCAGTAGGCACGAGGGTGAGCAGTACTTC
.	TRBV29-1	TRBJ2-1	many	CSVVDYNEQFF	TGCAGCGTTGTTGACTACAATGAGCAGTTCTTC
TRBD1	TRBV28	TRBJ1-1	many	CASSLWTGPPNTEAFF	TGTGCCAGCAGTTTATGGACAGGGCCACCTAACACTGAAGCTTTCTTT
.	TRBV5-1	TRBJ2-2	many	CASSFESSGELFF	TGCGCCAGCAGCTTTGAGAGTAGCGGGGAGCTGTTTTTT
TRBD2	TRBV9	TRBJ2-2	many	CASSVVAGEVTGELFF	TGTGCCAGCAGCGTAGTTGCGGGAGAGGTTACCGGGGAGCTGTTTTTT
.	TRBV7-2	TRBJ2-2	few	CASSLELRAMAGELFF	TGTGCCAGCAGCTTAGAGTTGCGGGCCATGGCCGGGGAGCTGTTTTTT
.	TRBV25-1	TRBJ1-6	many	CASSESRNSPLHF	TGTGCCAGCAGTGAATCAAGGAATTCACCCCTCCACTTT
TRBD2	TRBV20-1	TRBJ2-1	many	CSAILAGGRGEQFF	TGCAGTGCTATACTAGCGGGAGGGCGCGGTGAGCAGTTCTTC
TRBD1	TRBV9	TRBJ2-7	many	CASSVSGGTGGNEQYF	TGTGCCAGCAGCGTAAGTGGGGGGACAGGGGGCAACGAGCAGTACTTC
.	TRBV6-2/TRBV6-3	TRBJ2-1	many	CASSYPGPVFF	TGTGCCAGCAGTTACCCGGGACCTGTATTCTTC
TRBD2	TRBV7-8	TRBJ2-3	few	CASSFRLAAGTDTQYF	TGTGCCAGCAGCTTCCGACTAGCTGCGGGCACAGATACGCAGTATTTT
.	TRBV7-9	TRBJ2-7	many	CASSRVGPLEQYF	TGTGCCAGCAGCCGGGTGGGACCCCTGGAGCAGTACTTC
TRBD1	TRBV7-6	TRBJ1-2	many	CASSLTADRDYGYTF	TGTGCCAGCAGCTTAACGGCCGACAGGGATTATGGCTACACCTTC
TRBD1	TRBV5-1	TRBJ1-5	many	CASSWGDRVGPQPQHF	TGCGCCAGCAGCTGGGGGGACAGGGTGGGTCCTCAGCCCCAGCATTTT
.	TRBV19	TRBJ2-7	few	CASRPRGTYEQYF	TGTGCCAGTAGGCCCCGGGGCACCTACGAGCAGTACTTC
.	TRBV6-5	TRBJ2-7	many	CATKSRTGGTYEQYF	TGTGCCACCAAATCTCGGACGGGTGGGACCTACGAGCAGTACTTC
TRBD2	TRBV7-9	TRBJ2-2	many	CASSWTSTANTGELFF	TGTGCCAGCAGCTGGACTAGCACTGCGAACACCGGGGAGCTGTTTTTT
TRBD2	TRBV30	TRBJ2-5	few	CAWSLAVKRWQYF	TGTGCCTGGAGTCTAGCGGTCAAGAGATGGCAGTACTTC
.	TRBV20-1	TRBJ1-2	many	CSASQGNNGYTF	TGCAGTGCTAGCCAGGGGAACAATGGCTACACCTTC
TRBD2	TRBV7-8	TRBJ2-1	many	CASSPRSAGASYNEQFF	TGTGCCAGCAGCCCCCGTTCAGCGGGGGCCTCCTACAATGAGCAGTTCTTC